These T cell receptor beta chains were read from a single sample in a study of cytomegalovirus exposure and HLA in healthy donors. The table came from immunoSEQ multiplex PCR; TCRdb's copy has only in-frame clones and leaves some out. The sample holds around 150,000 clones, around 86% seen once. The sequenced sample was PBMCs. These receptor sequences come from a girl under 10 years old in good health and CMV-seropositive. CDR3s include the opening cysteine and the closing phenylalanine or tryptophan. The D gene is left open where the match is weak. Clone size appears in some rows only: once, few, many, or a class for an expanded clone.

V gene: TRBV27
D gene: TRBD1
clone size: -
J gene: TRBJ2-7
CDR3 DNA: TGTGCCAGCAGCCCCAGGGACAGGGGTCCCTACGAGCAGTACTTC
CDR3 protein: CASSPRDRGPYEQYF

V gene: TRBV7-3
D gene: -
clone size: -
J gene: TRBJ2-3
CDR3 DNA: TGTGCCAGCAGCTTAACCTTAGGGGGTAGGTCAGATACGCAGTATTTT
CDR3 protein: CASSLTLGGRSDTQYF

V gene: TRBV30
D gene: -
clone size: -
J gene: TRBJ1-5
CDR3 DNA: TGTGCCTGGAGCCTTTCTCTCGACAGAGAATTTCAGCCCCAGCATTTT
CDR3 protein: CAWSLSLDREFQPQHF

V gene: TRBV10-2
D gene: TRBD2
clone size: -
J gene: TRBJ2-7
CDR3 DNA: TGCGCCAGCAGTCCGACTAGCGACTCCTACGAGCAGTACTTC
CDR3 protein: CASSPTSDSYEQYF

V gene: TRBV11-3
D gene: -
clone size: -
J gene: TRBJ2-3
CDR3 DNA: TGTGCCAGCAGCTCCGAGTACACAGATACGCAGTATTTT
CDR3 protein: CASSSEYTDTQYF

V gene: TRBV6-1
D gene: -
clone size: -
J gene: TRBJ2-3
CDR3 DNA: TGTGCCAGCAGTGAAGCTTTAACGAGGGTGCAGGATACGCAGTATTTT
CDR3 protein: CASSEALTRVQDTQYF

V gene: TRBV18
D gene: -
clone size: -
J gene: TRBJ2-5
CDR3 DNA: TGTGCCAGCTCACCACAGTCCCAGGGGGGAGAGACCCAGTACTTC
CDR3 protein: CASSPQSQGGETQYF

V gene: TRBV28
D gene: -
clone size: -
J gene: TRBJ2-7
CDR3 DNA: TGTGCCAGCAGTCAGTACGAGCAGTACTTC
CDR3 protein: CASSQYEQYF

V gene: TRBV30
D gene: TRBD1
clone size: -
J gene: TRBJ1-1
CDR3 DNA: TGTGCCTGGCGGGACGGGACAGGGGGATGTGCTTTCTTT
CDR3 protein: CAWRDGTGGCAFF

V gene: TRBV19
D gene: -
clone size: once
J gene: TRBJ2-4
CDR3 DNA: TGTGCCAGTAGTGACAGGGCCAAAAACATTCAGTACTTC
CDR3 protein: CASSDRAKNIQYF

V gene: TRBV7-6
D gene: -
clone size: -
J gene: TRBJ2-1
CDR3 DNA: TGTGCCAGCAGCTTATTCGGCGGGCTGGTGGCTGAGCAGTTCTTC
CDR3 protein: CASSLFGGLVAEQFF

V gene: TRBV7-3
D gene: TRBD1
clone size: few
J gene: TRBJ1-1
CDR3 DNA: TGTGCCAGCAGCTCAACAGGGGTGGGGGGCACTGAAGCTTTCTTT
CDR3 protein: CASSSTGVGGTEAFF

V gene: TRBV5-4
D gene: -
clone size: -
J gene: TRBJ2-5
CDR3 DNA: TGTGCCAGCAGCTGGGGTCCCGGGATAGAGACCCAGTACTTC
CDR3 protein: CASSWGPGIETQYF

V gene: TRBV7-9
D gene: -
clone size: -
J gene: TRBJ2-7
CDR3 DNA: TGTTCCAGCAGCTCCGTGGCCAACGAGCAGTACTTC
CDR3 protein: CSSSSVANEQYF

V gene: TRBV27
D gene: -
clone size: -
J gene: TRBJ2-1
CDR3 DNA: TGTGCCAGCAGTTTAAGCGGACTAAATGAGCAGTTCTTC
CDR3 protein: CASSLSGLNEQFF

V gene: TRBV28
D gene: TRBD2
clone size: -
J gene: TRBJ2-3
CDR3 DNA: TGTGCCAGTACTAGCGGGGTGGGCACAGATACGCAGTATTTT
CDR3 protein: CASTSGVGTDTQYF

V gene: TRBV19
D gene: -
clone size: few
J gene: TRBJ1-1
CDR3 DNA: TGTGCCAGTAGTATCCGAGGGCCAACGAACACTGAAGCTTTCTTT
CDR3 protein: CASSIRGPTNTEAFF

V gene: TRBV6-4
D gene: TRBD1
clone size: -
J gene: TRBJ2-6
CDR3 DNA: TGTGCCAGCTCCCGGGACAGTGGTTCTGGGGCCAACGTCCTGACTTTC
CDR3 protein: CASSRDSGSGANVLTF

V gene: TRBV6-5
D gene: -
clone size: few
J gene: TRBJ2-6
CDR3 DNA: TGTGCCAGCAGTCCGAGGGTGTCTGGGGCCAACGTCCTGACTTTC
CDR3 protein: CASSPRVSGANVLTF

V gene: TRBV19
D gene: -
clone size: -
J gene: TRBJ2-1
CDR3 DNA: TGTGCCAGTACCTGGGGGTACGGGAGTAAGCAGTTCTTC
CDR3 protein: CASTWGYGSKQFF